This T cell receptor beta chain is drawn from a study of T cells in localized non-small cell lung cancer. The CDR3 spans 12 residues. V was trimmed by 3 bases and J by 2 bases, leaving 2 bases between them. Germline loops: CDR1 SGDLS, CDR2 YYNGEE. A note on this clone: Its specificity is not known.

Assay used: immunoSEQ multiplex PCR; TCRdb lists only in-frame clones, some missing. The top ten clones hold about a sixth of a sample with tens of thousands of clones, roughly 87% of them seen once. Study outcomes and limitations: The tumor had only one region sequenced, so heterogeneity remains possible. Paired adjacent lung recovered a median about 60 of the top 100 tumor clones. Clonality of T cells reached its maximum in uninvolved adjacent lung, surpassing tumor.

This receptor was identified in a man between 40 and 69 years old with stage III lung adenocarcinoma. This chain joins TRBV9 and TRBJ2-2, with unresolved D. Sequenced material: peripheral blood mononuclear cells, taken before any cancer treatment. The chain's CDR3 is CASSANTGELFF. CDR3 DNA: TGTGCCAGCAGCGCAAACACCGGGGAGCTGTTTTTT.